These T cell receptor beta chains were read from a single sample in a study of cytomegalovirus exposure and HLA in healthy donors. Sequencing was performed with immunoSEQ multiplex PCR; in TCRdb, only in-frame clones are kept and a portion is missing. The sample shows about 180,000 clones, about 78% of them seen only once. Sequenced sample: PBMCs. These TCRs come from a woman aged 45-59 years in good health and CMV-seropositive. Each CDR3 is given with its conserved first and last residue. The order of the fields is J gene, clone size, V gene, D gene, CDR3 protein, CDR3 DNA. A D gene is named only where the DNA matches it firmly. Size tells how often a clone was seen (once, few, many) or the class of an expanded clone, and some rows leave it out.

TRBJ1-6 . TRBV6-1 . CASSELVSSYNSPLHF TGTGCCAGCAGTGAACTGGTGAGCTCCTATAATTCACCCCTCCACTTT
TRBJ1-1 . TRBV9 TRBD1 CASSAATGTVRAFF TGTGCCAGCAGCGCAGCGACAGGGACGGTGAGGGCTTTCTTT
TRBJ1-6 . TRBV5-6 . CASSFERSPLHF TGTGCCAGCAGCTTTGAGCGTTCACCCCTCCACTTT
TRBJ2-2 once TRBV5-4 . CASSLAGSPTGELFF TGTGCCAGCAGCTTGGCCGGGAGTCCCACCGGGGAGCTGTTTTTT
TRBJ2-7 . TRBV29-1 . CSVKQGGGEQYF TGCAGCGTTAAACAGGGGGGGGGCGAGCAGTACTTC
TRBJ2-2 few TRBV2 . CASSEITPGSGELFF TGTGCCAGCAGTGAAATTACCCCGGGGAGCGGGGAGCTGTTTTTT
TRBJ2-5 few TRBV9 . CASSVVPDFQETQYF TGTGCCAGCAGCGTAGTTCCAGACTTCCAAGAGACCCAGTACTTC
TRBJ2-4 . TRBV15 . CATSRPGQGNIQYF TGTGCCACCAGCAGACCGGGTCAGGGAAACATTCAGTACTTC
TRBJ1-2 . TRBV9 . CASSAGTPTGYTF TGTGCCAGCAGCGCCGGGACACCCACAGGCTACACCTTC
TRBJ1-4 . TRBV6-5 TRBD1 CASSQGNREKLFF TGTGCCAGCTCACAGGGGAACAGGGAAAAACTGTTTTTT
TRBJ2-2 . TRBV18 TRBD2 CASSPLAGGSTNTGELFF TGTGCCAGCTCACCCCTAGCGGGGGGTAGTACGAACACCGGGGAGCTGTTTTTT
TRBJ1-6 . TRBV18 . CASSPQNQGNSPLHF TGTGCCAGCTCACCACAAAACCAGGGTAATTCACCCCTCCACTTT
TRBJ1-6 . TRBV6-5 TRBD1 CASSYVRGQSPLHF TGTGCCAGCAGTTACGTCAGGGGGCAATCACCCCTCCACTTT
TRBJ1-5 . TRBV9 . CASSTTRGNQPQHF TGTGCCAGCAGCACCACGAGGGGGAATCAGCCCCAGCATTTT
TRBJ2-1 . TRBV7-9 TRBD1 CASSLGWDRETYNEQFF TGTGCCAGCAGCTTGGGGTGGGACAGGGAAACATACAATGAGCAGTTCTTC
TRBJ1-5 few TRBV19 TRBD1 CASRPTGELQPQHF TGTGCCAGTAGACCGACAGGGGAGTTACAGCCCCAGCATTTT
TRBJ2-1 . TRBV4-1 . CASSPRVLLNEQFF TGCGCCAGCAGCCCCAGGGTTTTATTAAATGAGCAGTTCTTC
TRBJ1-3 . TRBV25-1 . CASRDTSRVGRNTIYF TGTGCCAGCCGGGACACCAGTCGTGTAGGTAGAAACACCATATATTTT
TRBJ2-5 . TRBV6-4 . CASSDSCASETETQYF TGTGCCAGCAGTGACTCTTGCGCCTCCGAAACAGAGACCCAGTACTTC
TRBJ2-5 . TRBV25-1 TRBD1 CASSGGQGMGIGETQYF TGTGCCAGCAGTGGAGGACAGGGAATGGGGATTGGGGAGACCCAGTACTTC
TRBJ2-2 . TRBV30 . CAWSVSNTGELFF TGTGCCTGGAGTGTCTCGAACACCGGGGAGCTGTTTTTT
TRBJ2-7 . TRBV27 . CASSRGLEQYF TGTGCCAGCAGTCGAGGCCTCGAGCAGTACTTC
TRBJ2-5 . TRBV4-2 . CASSQGFPTVQETQYF TGTGCCAGCAGCCAAGGATTTCCTACAGTCCAAGAGACCCAGTACTTC
TRBJ1-6 . TRBV19 TRBD1 CASSAVTGGTGSPLHF TGTGCCAGTAGTGCGGTTACAGGGGGCACCGGCTCACCCCTCCACTTT
TRBJ1-6 . TRBV5-1 TRBD1 CASSPGGTGISPLHF TGCGCCAGCAGTCCGGGAGGGACAGGGATATCACCCCTCCACTTT
TRBJ2-5 . TRBV11-2 . CASSLGAGGQQETQYF TGTGCCAGCAGCTTAGGGGCGGGCGGCCAACAAGAGACCCAGTACTTC
TRBJ1-6 . TRBV14 . CASRTQGWSSPLHF TGTGCCAGCAGGACACAGGGATGGAGTTCACCCCTCCACTTT
TRBJ2-7 . TRBV11-2 TRBD1 CASSLTQTGNYEQYF TGTGCCAGCAGCTTGACGCAGACAGGGAACTACGAGCAGTACTTC
TRBJ1-1 . TRBV11-2 . CASSFTGNTEAFF TGTGCCAGCAGCTTCACAGGAAACACTGAAGCTTTCTTT
TRBJ1-2 . TRBV7-9 TRBD1 CASSWNRGNDYGYTF TGTGCCAGCAGCTGGAACAGGGGGAACGACTATGGCTACACCTTC
TRBJ1-3 . TRBV6-5 . CASSLRGSSGNTIYF TGTGCCAGCAGTCTTAGGGGGAGCTCTGGAAACACCATATATTTT
TRBJ2-7 . TRBV7-9 . CASSLQGKSYEQYF TGTGCCAGCAGCTTACAGGGGAAGTCCTACGAGCAGTACTTC
TRBJ1-5 . TRBV7-8 . CASSEGSYGPQHF TGTGCCAGCAGTGAGGGTTCCTATGGACCCCAGCATTTT
TRBJ2-7 . TRBV10-1 TRBD1 CASSEYRGREQYF TGCGCCAGCAGTGAGTACAGGGGGCGCGAGCAGTACTTC
TRBJ1-1 . TRBV7-9 TRBD1 CASSPRDSTEAFF TGTGCCAGCAGCCCCCGGGACAGCACTGAAGCTTTCTTT
TRBJ1-2 . TRBV5-4 TRBD1 CASSSGDRPIPNYGYTF TGTGCCAGCAGCTCCGGGGACAGGCCAATCCCTAACTATGGCTACACCTTC
TRBJ1-4 once TRBV9 TRBD1 CASSVGDRGSTNEKLFF TGTGCCAGCAGCGTAGGGGACAGGGGTTCTACTAATGAAAAACTGTTTTTT
TRBJ2-5 . TRBV5-1 TRBD2 CASSFSGGPQETQYF TGCGCCAGCAGCTTTAGCGGGGGGCCCCAAGAGACCCAGTACTTC
TRBJ2-5 once TRBV2 TRBD1 CASSAPGGETQYF TGTGCCAGCAGTGCCCCAGGGGGTGAGACCCAGTACTTC
TRBJ1-2 . TRBV6-5 . CASSPQGTYYGYTF TGTGCCAGCAGTCCTCAGGGGACGTACTATGGCTACACCTTC